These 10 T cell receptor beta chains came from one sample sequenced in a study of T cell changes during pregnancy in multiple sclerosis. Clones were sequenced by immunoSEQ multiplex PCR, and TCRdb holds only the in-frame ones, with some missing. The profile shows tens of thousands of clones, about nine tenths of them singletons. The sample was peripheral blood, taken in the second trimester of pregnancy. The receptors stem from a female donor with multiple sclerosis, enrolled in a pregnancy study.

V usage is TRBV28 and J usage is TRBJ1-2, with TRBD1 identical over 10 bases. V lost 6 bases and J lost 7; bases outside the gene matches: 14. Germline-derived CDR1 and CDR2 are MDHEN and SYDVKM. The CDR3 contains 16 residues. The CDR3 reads CASSPVGGTGATGYTF. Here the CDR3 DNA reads TGTGCCAGCAGCCCCGTCGGAGGGACAGGGGCGACTGGCTACACCTTC.

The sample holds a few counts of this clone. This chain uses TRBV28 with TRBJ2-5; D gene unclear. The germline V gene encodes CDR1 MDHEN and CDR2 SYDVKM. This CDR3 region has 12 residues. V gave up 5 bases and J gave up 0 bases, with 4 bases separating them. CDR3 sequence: CASSPDQETQYF. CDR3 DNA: TGTGCCAGCAGTCCCGACCAAGAGACCCAGTACTTC.

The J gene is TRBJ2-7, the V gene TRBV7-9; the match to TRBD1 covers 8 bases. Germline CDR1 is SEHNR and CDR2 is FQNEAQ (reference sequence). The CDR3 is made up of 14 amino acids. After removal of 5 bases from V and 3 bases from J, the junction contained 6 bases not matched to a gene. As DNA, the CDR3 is TGTGCCAGCAGCGACGGACAGGGCAGCTACGAGCAGTACTTC. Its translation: CASSDGQGSYEQYF.

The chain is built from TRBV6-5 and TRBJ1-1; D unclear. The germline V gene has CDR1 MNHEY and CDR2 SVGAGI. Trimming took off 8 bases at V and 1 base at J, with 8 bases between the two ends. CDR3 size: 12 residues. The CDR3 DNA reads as TGTGCCAGCGGCAGGCAGAACACTGAAGCTTTCTTT. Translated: CASGRQNTEAFF.

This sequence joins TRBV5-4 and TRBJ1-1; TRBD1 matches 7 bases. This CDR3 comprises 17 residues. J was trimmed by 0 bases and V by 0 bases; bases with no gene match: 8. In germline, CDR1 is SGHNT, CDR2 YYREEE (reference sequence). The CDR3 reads CASSLGNTGTVNTEAFF. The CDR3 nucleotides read TGTGCCAGCAGCTTGGGTAATACTGGGACAGTGAACACTGAAGCTTTCTTT.

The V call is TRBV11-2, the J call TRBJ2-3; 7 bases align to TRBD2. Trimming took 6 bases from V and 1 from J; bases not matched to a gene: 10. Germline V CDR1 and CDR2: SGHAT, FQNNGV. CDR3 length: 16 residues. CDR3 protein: CASRPSGGGGTDTQYF. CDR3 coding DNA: TGTGCCAGCAGACCATCCGGGGGAGGGGGCACAGATACGCAGTATTTT.

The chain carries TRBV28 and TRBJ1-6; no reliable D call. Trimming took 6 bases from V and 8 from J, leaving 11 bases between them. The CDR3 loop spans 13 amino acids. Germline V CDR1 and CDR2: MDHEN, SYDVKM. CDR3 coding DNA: TGTGCCAGCAGCGGGTTGAGTTATTCACCCCTCCACTTT. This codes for CASSGLSYSPLHF.

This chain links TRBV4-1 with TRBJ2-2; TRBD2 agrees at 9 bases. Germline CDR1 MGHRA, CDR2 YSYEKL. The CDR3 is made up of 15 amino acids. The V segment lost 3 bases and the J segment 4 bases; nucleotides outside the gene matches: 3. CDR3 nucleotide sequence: TGCGCCAGCAGCCAGCCGACTAGCGGCACCGGGGAGCTGTTTTTT. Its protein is CASSQPTSGTGELFF.

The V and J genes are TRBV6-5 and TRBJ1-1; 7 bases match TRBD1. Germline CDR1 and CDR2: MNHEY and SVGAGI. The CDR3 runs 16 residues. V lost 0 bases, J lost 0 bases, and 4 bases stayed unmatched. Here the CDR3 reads CASSYSPGQMNTEAFF. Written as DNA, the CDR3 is TGTGCCAGCAGTTACTCTCCGGGACAGATGAACACTGAAGCTTTCTTT.

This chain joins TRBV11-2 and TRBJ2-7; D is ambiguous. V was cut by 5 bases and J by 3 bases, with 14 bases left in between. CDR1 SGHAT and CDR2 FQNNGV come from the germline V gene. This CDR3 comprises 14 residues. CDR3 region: CASSLLFGDYEQYF. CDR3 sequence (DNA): TGTGCCAGCAGCCTTCTCTTCGGAGACTACGAGCAGTACTTC.